The source of this T cell receptor (beta chain) is a study of shared clonotypes between healthy human individuals. Germline V gene lookup returns CDR1 SGHTA and CDR2 FQGNSA. Trimming pared 1 base from V and 5 bases from J, leaving 8 bases between. The CDR3 totals 13 residues. Remarks on this clone: Its specificity is unknown. At the DNA level, this CDR3 is encoded by other sequences in the same sample as well.

It was at deep level that the assay was run. Some clones are missing from TCRdb's copy, which holds only in-frame ones; the method was immunoSEQ multiplex PCR. The profile shows 2 million to 2.5 million clones, approximately 95% of them singletons. Study results and caveats: Sampling involved blood alone; tissue repertoires likely differ. Sharing across several donors was seen in roughly 5.2% of naive CD4 clonotypes.

The chain employs TRBV7-2 and TRBJ1-2, with D uncertain. Sequences were obtained from naive CD4+ T cells from PBMCs. Subset indicated: CD45RA+ positively selected. The TCR sequence derives from a man aged 18 to 30 in good health. Some clones in this sample may be carry-over from other donors' samples. CDR3 region: CASSLGGSYGYTF. In DNA form, the CDR3 reads TGTGCCAGCAGCTTAGGGGGTTCTTATGGCTACACCTTC. The whole variable domain, filled in from reference TRBV7-2 and TRBJ1-2, reads GAGVSQSPSNKVTEKGKDVELRCDPISGHTALYWYRQSLGQGLEFLIYFQGNSAPDKSGLPSDRFSAERTGGSVSTLTIQRTQQEDSAVYLCASSLGGSYGYTFGSGTRLTVV.